This T cell receptor beta chain is drawn from a study of shared T cell receptors in the human thymus. Some clones are missing from TCRdb's copy, which holds only in-frame ones; the method was immunoSEQ multiplex PCR. This table holds 500,000 to 850,000 clones, more than 70% found once. CDR3 length: 19 residues. Trimming stripped 0 bases from V and 2 bases from J, with 20 bases between. Germline assignment: CDR1 MGHRA and CDR2 YSYEKL. These data also featured in a second study, about human thymus T cells. That source notes: Thymic repertoires overlap heavily among unrelated individuals, related research has reported.

The chain has TRBV4-1 and TRBJ1-5; maybe TRBD1 (6 bases). The sequence was obtained from a boy under two years old with a congenital heart defect. The sequencing sample was made of thymocytes. CDR3 sequence reads: CASSQELHLQGNGNQPQHF. CDR3 sequence (DNA): TGCGCCAGCAGCCAAGAACTCCACCTGCAGGGGAATGGCAATCAGCCCCAGCATTTT.